This T cell receptor beta chain derives from a study of cytomegalovirus exposure and HLA in healthy donors. Overall study context: An early release of data contained about 85 million unique TCRs, which came from HLA-typed donors. Study conclusions and caveats: In a later analysis, a missense DCLRE1C variant was linked to TCR beta V- and J-gene trimming. Highly shared sequence variants in one cluster were likely a sequencing artifact.

The CDR3 loop spans 13 amino acids. CDR1 and CDR2 from the germline V gene are MNHEY and SMNVEV (reference sequence). V lost 5 bases, J lost 7 bases, and 15 bases lay in between. Turning to this clone: Its antigen is still unknown.

In nominal health when sampled, donors likely had unrecorded immune exposures nonetheless. PCR used 60 Vbeta primers and 13 Jbeta primers. This table comes from immunoSEQ multiplex PCR, and its TCRdb copy is limited to in-frame clones, with some not included. The table has approximately 70,000 clones, roughly 80% seen once. V is TRBV27 and J is TRBJ2-7, with TRBD1 as a possible D gene (5 bases). This clonotype was obtained from a man in his sixties in good health and CMV-seropositive. Sequenced sample: PBMCs. CDR3 amino acids: CASSTATVSEQYF. Written as DNA, the CDR3 is TGTGCCAGCAGTACCGCGACAGTAAGTGAGCAGTACTTC.